This TCR beta chain derives from a study of T cell responses to AZD1222 COVID-19 vaccine. Study details: It was second doses at about 4 or about 12 weeks that were pooled. Study conclusions and caveats: Sampling captured repertoires only after the peak T cell response. Regions 160-218 and 743-854 dominated among vaccine-associated CD4 TCRs spanning spike. In a largely white British group with more females than males, clonal diversity was possibly underestimated.

As regards this clone: Its antigen is unknown.

The V end lost 4 bases, the J end lost 9 bases, and 15 bases lay between the germline ends. Looked up from germline, CDR1 is SEHNR and CDR2 is FQNEAQ (reference sequence). This CDR3 spans 14 amino acids. Clones were sequenced by immunoSEQ multiplex PCR, and TCRdb holds only the in-frame ones, with some missing. The repertoire includes 130,000 or so clones, around 84% of them detected once, and 9% to 15% sits in the top ten. The receptor's source is an adult in good health. Material: peripheral blood, obtained on day 0 of AZD1222 vaccination. V gene TRBV7-9 combines with J gene TRBJ1-4; no clear D gene. The CDR3 DNA reads as TGTGCCAGCAGCTCCAACGCACGGCGACAAAAACTGTTTTTT. Translating it yields CASSSNARRQKLFF.